These 30 T cell receptor beta chains were all obtained from the same sample, sequenced in a study of CD8 T cells in ankylosing spondylitis (dated by TCRdb to between 2016 and 2019). Receptor libraries were prepared by 5' RACE. The instrument was an Illumina HiSeq 2500. TCRdb applied fastp at Q25 and MiXCR to the public reads, then kept only in-frame beta chains. Each record represents a unique CDR3 protein, reported with the most common genes and DNA among its rows. The sample table holds more than 95,000 distinct CDR3 sequences, of which roughly 8.3% were seen once. Approximately 9.9% of the sample is in the top ten clones. The sample consisted of blood, either unsorted or a sorted T cell fraction (not recorded which). These TCRs come from a male donor with ankylosing spondylitis or in good health (not recorded which).

This clonotype was counted many times. V is TRBV6-6 and J is TRBJ2-7, with D possibly TRBD2 on 6 matching bases. The V gene's germline CDR1 is MNHNY and CDR2 SVGAGI (reference sequence). The V end lost 8 bases, the J end lost 4 bases, and 18 bases lay between the germline ends. CDR3 length: 14 amino acids. The CDR3 spells CASGPWRDKYEQYF. In DNA, the CDR3 is TGTGCCAGCGGCCCATGGAGGGATAAGTACGAGCAGTACTTC.

At least ten counts were recorded for this clonotype. This chain links TRBV5-1 with TRBJ2-1; 11 positions agree with TRBD1. V was clipped by 4 bases and J by 8 bases; unmatched bases: 5. Germline V lookup: CDR1 SGHRS, CDR2 YFSETQ. CDR3 size: 14 residues. The chain's CDR3 is CASSQDRGQDEQFF. In DNA form, the CDR3 reads TGCGCCAGCAGCCAGGACAGGGGGCAGGATGAGCAGTTCTTC.

This clonotype occurred a few times. The V gene is TRBV30, the J gene TRBJ2-7, with D perhaps TRBD2 (5 bases). V lost 0 bases, J lost 0 bases, and 9 bases lay in between. The CDR3 totals 14 residues. Germline lookup yields CDR1 GTSNPN and CDR2 SVGIG (reference sequence). In nucleotides, the CDR3 is TGTGCCTGGAGTGTGGAAGCGGCCTCCTACGAGCAGTACTTC. Its translation: CAWSVEAASYEQYF.

This clonotype came up many times. The rearrangement joins TRBV19 to TRBJ2-5; no definite D call. The CDR3 has 13 amino acids. Trimming stripped 4 bases from V and 5 bases from J, with 11 bases between. CDR1 is LNHDA, CDR2 SQIVND, per germline (reference sequence). CDR3 DNA: TGTGCCAGTAGTACTCAGAAATACGAGACCCAGTACTTC. It yields the protein CASSTQKYETQYF.

This clonotype was recorded many times. CDR3 amino acids: CASSIGGVTEAFF. CDR3 bases: TGTGCCAGCAGTATAGGAGGGGTCACTGAAGCTTTCTTT. The chain employs TRBV12-3 or TRBV12-4 and TRBJ1-1, with D perhaps TRBD1 (5 bases). Between the trimmed V and J ends, which lost 5 bases and 4 bases, there was a span of 11 bases. This CDR3 region has 13 residues.

This clonotype was seen ten or more times. The V gene is TRBV23-1, the J gene TRBJ1-5; D not certain. TRBV23-1 is classed as an ORF, of uncertain function. This CDR3 comprises 14 residues. Trimming took 10 bases from V and 1 from J, leaving 14 bases between them. This CDR3 is CAIGGRRSNQPQHF. CDR3 DNA: TGCGCCATCGGCGGACGGCGAAGCAATCAGCCCCAGCATTTT.

This clonotype was seen at least ten times. For the CDR3, the DNA is TGTGCCAGCAGCTTAGTTGGTAGAGGAGGGACAGGGGTCACTGAGCAGTTCTTC. Amino acids: CASSLVGRGGTGVTEQFF. The V gene is TRBV11-2, the J gene TRBJ2-1, with 10 positions matching TRBD1. CDR1 is SGHAT, CDR2 FQNNGV, per germline. V lost 1 base and J lost 9; bases outside the gene matches: 15. The CDR3 is 18 residues long.

This clonotype was counted at least ten times. CDR3 in amino acids: CASSYYGLNYEQYF. The CDR3 nucleotides are TGTGCCAGCAGTTACTACGGACTCAACTACGAGCAGTACTTC. The chain is built from TRBV6-2 or TRBV6-3 and TRBJ2-7; a possible D gene is TRBD2 (5 bases). V was clipped by 1 base and J by 3 bases, with 10 bases between them. CDR3 size: 14 residues. CDR1 MNHEY and CDR2 SVGEGT come from the germline V gene.

This clonotype was counted only a few times. The chain combines TRBV12-3 or TRBV12-4 with TRBJ1-2, with 7 bases that match TRBD1. Trimming cost V 6 bases and J 4 bases; bases outside gene matches: 11. This CDR3 is built from 15 residues. CDR3 amino acids: CASRPPRGQPYGYTF. CDR3 in DNA: TGTGCCAGCAGACCACCCCGGGGACAGCCCTATGGCTACACCTTC.

The chain employs TRBV21-1 and TRBJ2-2; the D call TRBD2 from the table was never checked on the DNA. TRBV21-1 represents a pseudogene. The CDR3 extends over 17 amino acids. CDR3 amino acids: CASSKEMASQCTGELFF. The CDR3 nucleotides read TGTGCCAGCAGCAAAGAGATGGCTAGTCAGTGCACCGGGGAGCTGTTTTTT.

This clonotype was detected ten times or more. V gene TRBV7-2 combines with J gene TRBJ2-5; D gene uncertain. Germline CDR1 SGHTA, CDR2 FQGNSA. The V gene lost 0 bases and the J gene lost 7 bases, with 9 bases spanning the gap. The CDR3 sequence is 13 residues long. The CDR3 bases are TGTGCCAGCAGCTTAGCCGGACGCGCGACCCAGTACTTC. It yields the protein CASSLAGRATQYF.

This clonotype was picked up many times. The gene calls are TRBV6-2 or TRBV6-3 and TRBJ2-5; maybe TRBD2 (7 bases). In germline, CDR1 is MNHEY, CDR2 SVGEGT. V was clipped by 1 base and J by 1 base, with 13 bases between them. The CDR3 spans 16 residues. The CDR3 region has the DNA TGTGCCAGCAGTTACTTAGGCGGGGGCCTCCAAGAGACCCAGTACTTC. As protein: CASSYLGGGLQETQYF.

This clonotype was seen many times. The CDR3 coding sequence is TGTGCCAGCAGTTCACAGGGGAATCAGCCCCAGCATTTT. Amino acid sequence: CASSSQGNQPQHF. The chain recombines TRBV12-3 or TRBV12-4 with TRBJ1-5; TRBD1 matches at 7 bases. The CDR3 contains 13 residues. V lost 4 bases to trimming and J lost 4 bases; unmatched junction nucleotides: 1.

This clonotype was picked up a small number of times. The chain recombines TRBV10-3 with TRBJ2-3; D not resolved. V gave up 0 bases and J gave up 5 bases, with 15 bases separating them. This CDR3 has 16 residues. Germline CDR1 ENHRY, CDR2 SYGVKD. In DNA form, the CDR3 reads TGTGCCATCAGTGAGTCGTTGGGTCCGACTCTAGATACGCAGTATTTT. Protein product: CAISESLGPTLDTQYF.

This clonotype has at least ten counts. V is TRBV4-2 and J is TRBJ1-1; D gene uncertain. Germline CDR1 reads LGHNA; CDR2 reads YNFKEQ. The V end lost 6 bases, the J end lost 1 base, and 3 bases lay between the germline ends. The CDR3 is made up of 11 amino acids. The chain's CDR3 is CASRENTEAFF. CDR3 sequence (DNA): TGTGCCAGCAGAGAGAACACTGAAGCTTTCTTT.

This clonotype came up many times. The gene calls are TRBV14 and TRBJ1-2; D is undetermined. Trimming removed 2 bases from V and 4 bases from J, with 2 bases in between. Per germline, CDR1 SGHDN and CDR2 FVKESK. The CDR3 is 11 residues long. The chain's CDR3 is CASSQPYGYTF. CDR3 coding DNA: TGTGCCAGCAGCCAACCCTATGGCTACACCTTC.

Concerning this clonotype: This is likely a read error, given that the CDR3 carries no conserved phenylalanine or tryptophan at its end. This rearrangement joins TRBV3-1 to TRBJ2-1, with a tentative D call TRBD1 (6 bases). Trimming removed 2 bases from V and 7 bases from J, with 9 bases in between. Germline-derived CDR1 and CDR2 are LGHDT and YNNKEL (reference sequence). This CDR3 region has 13 residues. This chain's CDR3 is CASSQQGLNEQFL. The CDR3 DNA reads TGTGCCAGCAGCCAACAGGGGCTAAATGAGCAGTTCCTC.

This clonotype was picked up many times. The chain combines TRBV29-1 with TRBJ1-3; 7 nucleotides align to TRBD1. Germline values: CDR1 SQVTM, CDR2 ANQGSEA. The CDR3 is made up of 14 amino acids. V lost 7 bases and J lost 2; bases outside the gene matches: 8. The CDR3 DNA reads as TGCAGCGCCGCCGACAGGGCTACTGGAAACACCATATATTTT. Its protein is CSAADRATGNTIYF.

J is TRBJ2-5 and V is TRBV9, with D perhaps matching TRBD1 (6 bases). V lost 4 bases, J lost 5 bases, and 15 bases lay in between. This CDR3 has 14 amino acids. Germline V CDR1 and CDR2: SGDLS, YYNGEE. CDR3 sequence (DNA): TGTGCCAGCAGCCTCACGGACAGTGGGGAGACCCAGTACTTC. Amino acid sequence: CASSLTDSGETQYF.

This clonotype has ten or more counts. The chain has TRBV13 and TRBJ1-2; 9 bases match TRBD1. Germline lookup yields CDR1 PRHDT and CDR2 FYEKMQ (reference sequence). The CDR3 consists of 15 residues. Trimming at V came to 0 bases and at J to 2 bases, leaving 1 base not matched to a gene. For the CDR3, the DNA is TGTGCCAGCAGCTTAGGCGGGACAGGGAACTATGGCTACACCTTC. It yields the protein CASSLGGTGNYGYTF.

There are many counts of this clonotype. The rearrangement joins TRBV12-3 or TRBV12-4 to TRBJ2-7, with TRBD1 as a possible D gene (5 bases). Between the trimmed V and J ends, which lost 3 bases and 4 bases, there was a span of 10 bases. CDR3 size: 13 residues. The CDR3 spells CASSLTEVYEQYF. CDR3 DNA sequence: TGTGCCAGCAGTTTGACAGAAGTGTACGAGCAGTACTTC.

The rearrangement links TRBV6-1 to TRBJ2-7; 11 bases line up with TRBD1. CDR3 length equals 13 residues. The V gene's germline CDR1 is MNHNS and CDR2 SASEGT. V lost 11 bases and J lost 4; bases outside the gene matches: 7. The DNA of the CDR3 is TGTGCCTGCCGGACAGGGGGCCTATACGAGCAGTACTTC. Translation gives CACRTGGLYEQYF.

This clonotype was observed a handful of times. The rearrangement uses TRBV20-1 and TRBJ1-5; no clear D gene. V was cut by 4 bases and J by 1 base, with 11 bases left in between. The CDR3 runs to 14 residues. Germline CDR1 DFQATT, CDR2 SNEGSKA (reference sequence). CDR3 in amino acids: CSATFLGSNQPQHF. The CDR3 coding sequence is TGCAGTGCTACTTTTCTCGGGAGCAATCAGCCCCAGCATTTT.

This clonotype was picked up many times. The gene calls are TRBV28 and TRBJ2-7, with D uncertain. The germline V and J ends were trimmed by 11 bases and 4 bases, with 12 bases remaining between them. The CDR3 has 11 amino acids. Germline values: CDR1 MDHEN, CDR2 SYDVKM. This chain's CDR3 is CAVAENYEQYF. CDR3 bases: TGTGCCGTGGCAGAAAATTACGAGCAGTACTTC.

Ten or more counts support this clonotype. The chain carries TRBV18 and TRBJ2-5; 7 bases agree with TRBD1. This CDR3 is 16 amino acids long. In germline, CDR1 is KGHSH, CDR2 LQKENI. V gave up 5 bases and J gave up 4 bases; unmatched junction bases: 13. The CDR3, as DNA: TGTGCCAGCTCATCGGAAAACAGGGGCAACCGAGAGACCCAGTACTTC. This encodes CASSSENRGNRETQYF.

This chain uses TRBV4-2 with TRBJ2-3, with unresolved D. The CDR3 loop spans 15 amino acids. Germline V gene sequence: CDR1 LGHNA, CDR2 YNFKEQ. Trimming removed 3 bases from V and 6 bases from J, with 16 bases in between. CDR3 amino acids: CASSQEGWSSDTQYF. Written as DNA, the CDR3 is TGTGCCAGCAGCCAGGAAGGGTGGAGCTCGGATACGCAGTATTTT.

This clonotype was found many times. The rearrangement uses TRBV12-3 or TRBV12-4 and TRBJ2-7; a weak D match, TRBD1 (6 bases). The CDR3 covers 13 residues. V shed 1 base and J shed 4 bases, with 8 bases lying between them. CDR3 sequence reads: CASSLGDTYEQYF. In nucleotides, the CDR3 is TGTGCCAGCAGTTTAGGGGACACGTACGAGCAGTACTTC.

This clonotype was counted ten times or more. This rearrangement joins TRBV29-1 to TRBJ2-5; 7 bases match TRBD2. Unmatched junction bases numbered 3, after V lost 0 bases and J lost 5 bases. The CDR3 spans 13 residues. Germline V gene lookup returns CDR1 SQVTM and CDR2 ANQGSEA. CDR3 residues: CSVEDAGVETQYF. As DNA, the CDR3 is TGCAGCGTTGAAGACGCGGGGGTCGAGACCCAGTACTTC.

The sample holds many counts of this clonotype. The rearrangement links TRBV29-1 to TRBJ2-2; D remains ambiguous. The CDR3 is made up of 13 amino acids. Germline lookup yields CDR1 SQVTM and CDR2 ANQGSEA. V lost 4 bases, J lost 3 bases, and 9 bases lay in between. In DNA form, the CDR3 reads TGCAGCGTTGGTCGGACGGACACCGGGGAGCTGTTTTTT. This encodes CSVGRTDTGELFF.

This clonotype was observed many times. V and J are TRBV6-4 and TRBJ1-5, with 9 bases that match TRBD1. The CDR3 is made up of 17 amino acids. Germline V gene lookup returns CDR1 MRHNA and CDR2 SNTAGT. J lost 5 bases, V lost 6 bases, and 14 bases had no gene match. The CDR3 coding sequence is TGTGCCAGCAGCGCCGGGACAGGGAATTCCCCCGATCAGCCCCAGCATTTT. Residues: CASSAGTGNSPDQPQHF.